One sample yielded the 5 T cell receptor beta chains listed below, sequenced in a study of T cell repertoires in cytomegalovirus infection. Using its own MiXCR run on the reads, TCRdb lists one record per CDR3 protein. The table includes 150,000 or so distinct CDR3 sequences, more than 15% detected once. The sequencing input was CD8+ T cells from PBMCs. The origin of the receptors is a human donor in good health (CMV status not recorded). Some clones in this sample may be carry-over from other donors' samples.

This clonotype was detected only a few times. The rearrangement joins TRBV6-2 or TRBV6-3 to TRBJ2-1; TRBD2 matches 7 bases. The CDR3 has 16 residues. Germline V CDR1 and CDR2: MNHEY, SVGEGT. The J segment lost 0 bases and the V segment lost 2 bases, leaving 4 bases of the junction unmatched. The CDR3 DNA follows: TGTGCCAGCAGTTACACCCCGGGAGGCTCCTACAATGAGCAGTTCTTC. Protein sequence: CASSYTPGGSYNEQFF.

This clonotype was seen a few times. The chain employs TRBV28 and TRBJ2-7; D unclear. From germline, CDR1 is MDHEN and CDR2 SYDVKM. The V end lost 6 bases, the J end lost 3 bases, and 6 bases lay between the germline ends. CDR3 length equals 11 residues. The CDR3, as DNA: TGTGCCAGCAGCTTCAACTACGAGCAGTACTTC. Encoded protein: CASSFNYEQYF.

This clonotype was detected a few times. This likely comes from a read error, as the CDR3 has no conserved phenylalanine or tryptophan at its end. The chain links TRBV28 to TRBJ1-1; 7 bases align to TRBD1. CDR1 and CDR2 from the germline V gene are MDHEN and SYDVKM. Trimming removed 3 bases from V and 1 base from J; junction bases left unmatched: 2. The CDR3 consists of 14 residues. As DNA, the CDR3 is TGTGCCAGCAGTTTGGGACAGAAGAACACTGAAGCTTTCTCT. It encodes CASSLGQKNTEAFS.

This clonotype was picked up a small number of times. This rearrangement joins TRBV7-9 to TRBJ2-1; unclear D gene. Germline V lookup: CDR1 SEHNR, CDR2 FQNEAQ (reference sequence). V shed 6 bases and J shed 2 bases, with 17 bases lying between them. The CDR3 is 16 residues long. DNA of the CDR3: TGTGCCAGCAGTCATTCAGCCTCGGATACCTACAATGAGCAGTTCTTC. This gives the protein CASSHSASDTYNEQFF.

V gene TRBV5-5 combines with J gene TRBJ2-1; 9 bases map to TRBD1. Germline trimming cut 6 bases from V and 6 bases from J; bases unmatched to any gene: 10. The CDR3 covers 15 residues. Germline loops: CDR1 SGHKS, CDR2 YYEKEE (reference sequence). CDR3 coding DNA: TGTGCCAGCAACCTCCCGGGACAGGGTGGCAATGAGCAGTTCTTC. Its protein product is CASNLPGQGGNEQFF.